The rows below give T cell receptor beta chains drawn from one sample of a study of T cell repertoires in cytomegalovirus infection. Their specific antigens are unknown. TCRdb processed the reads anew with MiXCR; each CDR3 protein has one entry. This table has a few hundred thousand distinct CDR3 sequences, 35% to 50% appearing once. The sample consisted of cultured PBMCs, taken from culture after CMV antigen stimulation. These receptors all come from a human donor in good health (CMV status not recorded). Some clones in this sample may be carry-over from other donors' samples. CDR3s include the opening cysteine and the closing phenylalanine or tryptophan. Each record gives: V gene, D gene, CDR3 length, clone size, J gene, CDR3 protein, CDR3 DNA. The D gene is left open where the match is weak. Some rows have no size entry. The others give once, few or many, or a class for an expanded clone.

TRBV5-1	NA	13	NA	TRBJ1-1	CASSLTFGVEAFF	TGCGCCAGCAGCTTGACTTTCGGAGTTGAAGCTTTCTTT
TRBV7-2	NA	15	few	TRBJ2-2	CASSLVRAGTGELFF	TGTGCCAGCAGCTTGGTCCGGGCGGGCACCGGGGAGCTGTTTTTT
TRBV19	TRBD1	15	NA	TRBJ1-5	CASSHRDRGGQPQHF	TGTGCCAGTAGTCACCGGGACAGGGGTGGGCAGCCCCAGCATTTT
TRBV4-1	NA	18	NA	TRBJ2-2	CASSRQRDNRLNTGELFF	TGTGCCAGCAGCCGGCAGCGGGACAACCGATTAAACACCGGGGAGCTGTTTTTT
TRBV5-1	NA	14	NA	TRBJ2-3	CASSPGYGTDTQYF	TGCGCCAGCAGCCCGGGGTACGGCACAGATACGCAGTATTTT
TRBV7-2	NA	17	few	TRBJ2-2	CASSSTGRGGGTGELFF	TGTGCCAGCAGCTCAACAGGGAGGGGCGGGGGCACCGGGGAGCTGTTTTTT
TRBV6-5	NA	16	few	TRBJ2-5	CASSYSSVGGRGTQYF	TGTGCCAGCAGTTACTCGTCTGTAGGCGGACGAGGGACCCAGTACTTC
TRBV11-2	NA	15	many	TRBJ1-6	CASRLYSLTNSPLHF	TGTGCCAGCAGACTCTACAGCTTAACCAATTCACCCCTCCACTTT
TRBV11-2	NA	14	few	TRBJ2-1	CASTPSPGARSQFF	TGTGCCAGCACCCCCTCTCCAGGGGCTAGATCGCAGTTCTTC
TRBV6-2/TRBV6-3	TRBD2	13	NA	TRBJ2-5	CATSSGSTETQYF	TGTGCCACTAGTAGCGGGAGCACCGAGACCCAGTACTTC
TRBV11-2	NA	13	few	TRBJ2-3	CASSGRTFDTQYF	TGTGCCAGCAGCGGCCGGACATTTGATACGCAGTATTTT
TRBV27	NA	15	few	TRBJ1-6	CASGFKGSTFAPLHF	TGTGCCAGCGGTTTCAAGGGGTCCACGTTCGCACCCCTCCACTTT
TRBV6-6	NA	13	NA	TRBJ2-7	CASTGAAGGEQYF	TGTGCCAGCACGGGGGCCGCTGGTGGCGAGCAGTACTTC
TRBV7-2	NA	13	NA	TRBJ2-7	CASSLISGDEQYF	TGTGCCAGCAGCTTAATATCTGGTGACGAGCAGTACTTC
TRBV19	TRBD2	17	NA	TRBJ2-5	CASITGLAGSFKETQYF	TGTGCCAGTATAACAGGACTAGCGGGGTCTTTTAAAGAGACCCAGTACTTC
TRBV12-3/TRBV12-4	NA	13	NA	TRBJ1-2	CASGWSLNYGYTF	TGTGCCAGCGGCTGGAGCTTGAACTATGGCTACACCTTC
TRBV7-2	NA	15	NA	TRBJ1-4	CASSPVLWANEKLFF	TGTGCCAGCAGCCCCGTTTTATGGGCGAATGAAAAACTGTTTTTT
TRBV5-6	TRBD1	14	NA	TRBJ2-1	CASSSRGSFYEQFF	TGTGCCAGCAGCTCCAGGGGGAGCTTCTATGAGCAGTTCTTC
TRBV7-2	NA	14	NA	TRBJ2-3	CASSPGVGLDTQYF	TGTGCCAGCAGCCCCGGCGTGGGGCTAGATACGCAGTATTTT
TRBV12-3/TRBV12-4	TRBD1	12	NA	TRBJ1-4	CASSFSGTGLFF	TGTGCCAGCAGTTTCTCCGGGACAGGACTGTTTTTT
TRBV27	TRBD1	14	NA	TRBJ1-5	CASSRTGEHQPQHF	TGTGCCAGCAGTCGGACAGGGGAACATCAGCCCCAGCATTTT
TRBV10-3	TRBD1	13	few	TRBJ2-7	CAISGDRVSEQYF	TGTGCCATCAGTGGGGACAGGGTCAGCGAGCAGTACTTC
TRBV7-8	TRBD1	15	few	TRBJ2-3	CASSPNGQGTDTQYF	TGTGCCAGCAGCCCCAATGGACAGGGCACAGATACGCAGTATTTT
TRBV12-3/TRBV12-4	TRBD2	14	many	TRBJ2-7	CASSVAGGPYEQYF	TGTGCCAGCAGTGTAGCGGGGGGGCCCTACGAGCAGTACTTC
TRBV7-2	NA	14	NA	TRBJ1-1	CASRLSGGGTEAFF	TGTGCCAGCAGGCTATCCGGAGGGGGGACTGAAGCTTTCTTT
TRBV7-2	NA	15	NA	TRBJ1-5	CASSPLAVASQPQHF	TGTGCCAGCAGCCCGTTAGCAGTTGCAAGTCAGCCCCAGCATTTT
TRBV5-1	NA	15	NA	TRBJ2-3	CASSLGLGWADTQYF	TGCGCCAGCAGCTTGGGACTAGGATGGGCAGATACGCAGTATTTT
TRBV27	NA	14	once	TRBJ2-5	CASSPFFGKETQYF	TGTGCCAGCAGTCCCTTTTTCGGCAAAGAGACCCAGTACTTC
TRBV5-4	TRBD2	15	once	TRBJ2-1	CASSPGTSGGVEQFF	TGTGCCAGCAGCCCCGGGACTAGCGGGGGCGTTGAGCAGTTCTTC
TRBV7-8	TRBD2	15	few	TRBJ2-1	CASSFSRLAVDEQFF	TGTGCCAGCAGCTTTTCGAGACTAGCGGTAGATGAGCAGTTCTTC
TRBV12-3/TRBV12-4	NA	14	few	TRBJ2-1	CASSSPGTYNEQFF	TGTGCTTCGAGCAGTCCGGGGACCTACAATGAGCAGTTCTTC
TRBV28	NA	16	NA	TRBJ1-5	CASSLQVGDDNQPQHF	TGTGCCAGCAGTTTACAAGTAGGGGACGATAATCAGCCCCAGCATTTT
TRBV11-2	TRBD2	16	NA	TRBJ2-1	CASSLDLAGGPHEQFF	TGTGCCAGCAGCTTAGACCTAGCGGGAGGGCCTCATGAGCAGTTCTTC
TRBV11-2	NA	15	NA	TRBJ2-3	CASSLYPTSTDTQYF	TGTGCCAGCAGCTTATATCCGACTAGCACAGATACGCAGTATTTT
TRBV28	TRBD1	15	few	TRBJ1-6	CASSRPGQGNSPLHF	TGTGCCAGCAGTCGCCCGGGACAGGGAAATTCACCCCTCCACTTT
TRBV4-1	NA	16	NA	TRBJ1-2	CASSSRTRQPDYGYTF	TGCGCCAGCAGCTCCCGAACCCGACAGCCCGACTATGGCTACACCTTC
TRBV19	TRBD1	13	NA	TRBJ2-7	CASSIAGGDEQYF	TGTGCCAGTAGTATCGCAGGGGGCGACGAGCAGTACTTC
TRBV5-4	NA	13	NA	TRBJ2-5	CASSPDPQETQYF	TGTGCCAGCAGCCCGGACCCACAAGAGACCCAGTACTTC
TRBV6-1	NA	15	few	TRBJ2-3	CASSRTRYGTDTQYF	TGTGCCAGCAGTCGTACTAGGTATGGCACAGATACGCAGTATTTT
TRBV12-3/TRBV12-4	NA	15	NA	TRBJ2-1	CASSETIVLSNEQFF	TGTGCCAGCAGTGAGACAATAGTCCTATCCAATGAGCAGTTCTTC
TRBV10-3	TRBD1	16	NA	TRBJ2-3	CAISVGRGPNTDTQYF	TGTGCCATCAGTGTTGGTAGGGGGCCAAACACAGATACGCAGTATTTT
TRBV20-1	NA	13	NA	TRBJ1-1	CSASRQMGTEAFF	TGCAGTGCTAGTCGACAAATGGGCACTGAAGCTTTCTTT
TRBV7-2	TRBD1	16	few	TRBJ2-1	CASTQGGQGWSNEQFF	TGTGCCAGCACCCAGGGGGGACAGGGCTGGAGCAATGAGCAGTTCTTC
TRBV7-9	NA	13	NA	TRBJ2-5	CASSSMGGETQYF	TGTGCCAGCAGCTCTATGGGGGGAGAGACCCAGTACTTC
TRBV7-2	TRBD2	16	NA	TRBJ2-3	CASSRFSGGAGGTQYF	TGTGCCAGCAGCCGATTTAGCGGGGGGGCTGGCGGTACGCAGTATTTT
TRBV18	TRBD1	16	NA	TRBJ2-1	CASSPPTGGEGNEQFF	TGTGCCAGCTCACCACCGACAGGGGGCGAGGGCAATGAGCAGTTCTTC
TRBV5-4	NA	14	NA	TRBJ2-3	CASSLAQAADTQYF	TGTGCCAGCAGCTTGGCTCAGGCCGCAGATACGCAGTATTTT
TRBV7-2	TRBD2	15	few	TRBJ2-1	CASSPGLAGGGEQFF	TGTGCCAGCAGCCCCGGACTAGCGGGAGGAGGTGAGCAGTTCTTC
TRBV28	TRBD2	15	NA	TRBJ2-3	CASSRTGTSPNTQYF	TGTGCCAGCAGCCGTACCGGGACTAGCCCAAATACGCAGTATTTT
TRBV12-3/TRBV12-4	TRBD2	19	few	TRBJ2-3	CASSFPGLAGSTHTDTQYF	TGTGCCAGCAGTTTCCCGGGACTAGCGGGAAGTACCCACACAGATACGCAGTATTTT
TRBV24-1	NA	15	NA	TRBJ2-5	CATSDTQGDQETQYF	TGTGCCACCAGTGATACACAGGGCGACCAAGAGACCCAGTACTTC
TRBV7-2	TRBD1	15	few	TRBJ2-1	CASSLLGQAYNEQFF	TGTGCCAGCTCCCTCCTTGGACAGGCCTATAATGAGCAGTTCTTC
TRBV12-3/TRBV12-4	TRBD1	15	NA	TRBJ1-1	CASGPDRGLNTEAFF	TGTGCCAGCGGCCCGGACAGGGGGCTGAACACTGAAGCTTTCTTT
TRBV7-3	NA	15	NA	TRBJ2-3	CASSPGWPGTDTQYF	TGTGCCAGCAGCCCGGGGTGGCCGGGGACAGATACGCAGTATTTT
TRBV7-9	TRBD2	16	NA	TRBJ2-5	CASSHPGGSGSETQYF	TGTGCCAGCAGTCACCCGGGGGGTAGCGGGAGCGAGACCCAGTACTTC